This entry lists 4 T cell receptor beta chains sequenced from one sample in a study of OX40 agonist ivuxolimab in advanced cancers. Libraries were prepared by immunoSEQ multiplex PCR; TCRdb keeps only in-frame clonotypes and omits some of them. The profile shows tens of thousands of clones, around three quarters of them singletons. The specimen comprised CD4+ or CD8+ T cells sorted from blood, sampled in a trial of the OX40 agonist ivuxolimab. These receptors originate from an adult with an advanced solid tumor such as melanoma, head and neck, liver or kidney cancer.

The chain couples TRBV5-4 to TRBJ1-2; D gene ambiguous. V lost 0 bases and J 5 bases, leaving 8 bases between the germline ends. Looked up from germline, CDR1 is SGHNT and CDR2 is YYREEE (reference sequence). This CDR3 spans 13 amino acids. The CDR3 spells CASSLVGSYGYTF. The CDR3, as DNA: TGTGCCAGCAGCTTGGTAGGCTCTTATGGCTACACCTTC.

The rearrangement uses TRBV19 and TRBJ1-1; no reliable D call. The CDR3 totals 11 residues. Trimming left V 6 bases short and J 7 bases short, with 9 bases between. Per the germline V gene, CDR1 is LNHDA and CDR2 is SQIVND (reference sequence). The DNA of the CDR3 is TGTGCCAGTAGCATCCATGATGAAGCTTTCTTT. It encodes CASSIHDEAFF.

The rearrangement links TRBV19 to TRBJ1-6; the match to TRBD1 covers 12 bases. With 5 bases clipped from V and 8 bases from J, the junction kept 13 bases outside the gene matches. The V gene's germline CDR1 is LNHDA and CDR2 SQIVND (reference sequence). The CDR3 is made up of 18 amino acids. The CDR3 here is CASSPGTGGGWIDSPLHF. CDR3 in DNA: TGTGCCAGTAGTCCCGGGACAGGGGGCGGGTGGATTGATTCACCCCTCCACTTT.

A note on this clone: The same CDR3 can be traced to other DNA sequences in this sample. CDR3 residues: CASGLGTSGGSKQYF. DNA of the CDR3: TGTGCTAGTGGTTTGGGGACTAGCGGGGGTAGTAAGCAGTACTTC. V and J are TRBV12-5 and TRBJ2-7; the match to TRBD2 covers 13 bases. Per germline, CDR1 LGHNT and CDR2 FRNRAP. V lost 1 base and J lost 8; bases outside the gene matches: 5. The CDR3 is 15 residues long.